These T cell receptor beta chains were read from a single sample in a study of blood T cell repertoires in COVID-19. Clones were sequenced by immunoSEQ multiplex PCR, and TCRdb holds only the in-frame ones, with some missing. The sample carries about 410,000 clones, roughly 91% recorded once. Material: PBMCs or T cells enriched from blood (not recorded which). The receptors here all came from a young man who had recovered from COVID-19. Each CDR3 is given with its conserved first and last residue. D genes are given only for firm matches. Only part of the rows carry a size: once, few, many, or a class if the clone is expanded.

clone size,D gene,V gene,J gene,CDR3 protein,CDR3 DNA
-,-,TRBV2,TRBJ2-7,CASTPSRGHEQYF,TGTGCCAGCACCCCGTCCCGAGGCCACGAGCAGTACTTC
-,TRBD1,TRBV5-5,TRBJ1-4,CASSYIPGQGSEKLFF,TGTGCCAGCAGCTATATACCGGGACAGGGAAGTGAAAAACTGTTTTTT
-,-,TRBV7-2,TRBJ2-1,CASSRDRLPPYNEQFF,TGTGCCAGCAGCCGCGATCGACTACCGCCCTACAATGAGCAGTTCTTC
-,TRBD2,TRBV2,TRBJ2-4,CASRALAGESKNIQYF,TGTGCCAGCAGGGCACTAGCGGGGGAATCCAAAAACATTCAGTACTTC
few,-,TRBV9,TRBJ1-4,CASSVATTNEKLFF,TGTGCCAGCAGCGTAGCTACGACTAATGAAAAACTGTTTTTT
-,-,TRBV11-3,TRBJ1-3,CASSSQGDSGNTIYF,TGTGCCAGCAGCTCACAGGGAGACTCTGGAAACACCATATATTTT
-,-,TRBV14,TRBJ1-2,CASSQGLGGYGYTF,TGTGCCAGCAGCCAAGGCCTGGGGGGCTATGGCTACACCTTC
-,TRBD1,TRBV19,TRBJ2-3,CASSKYRGGADTQYF,TGTGCCAGTAGTAAGTACAGGGGTGGAGCAGATACGCAGTATTTT
-,-,TRBV6-5,TRBJ1-4,CATLGRNEKLFF,TGTGCCACTTTGGGGCGGAATGAAAAACTGTTTTTT
-,TRBD1,TRBV6-5,TRBJ2-5,CASSYGNRGRGAQYF,TGTGCCAGCAGTTATGGCAACAGGGGGCGAGGGGCCCAGTACTTC
-,-,TRBV7-2,TRBJ1-3,CASRTPGTGNTIYF,TGTGCCAGCAGGACCCCGGGGACTGGAAACACCATATATTTT
-,TRBD1,TRBV10-2,TRBJ1-2,CASSRQGVVYGYTF,TGCGCCAGCAGTCGACAGGGGGTTGTCTATGGCTACACCTTC
-,TRBD1,TRBV5-1,TRBJ2-1,CASSWGQGVGNEQFF,TGCGCCAGCAGCTGGGGACAGGGAGTCGGAAATGAGCAGTTCTTC
-,-,TRBV18,TRBJ2-5,CASSPGLGETQYF,TGTGCCAGCTCACCGGGACTTGGGGAGACCCAGTACTTC
-,-,TRBV5-1,TRBJ2-1,CASSPDSGLLGSYNEQFF,TGCGCCAGCAGCCCGGACTCTGGGCTATTAGGCTCCTACAATGAGCAGTTCTTC
few,-,TRBV29-1,TRBJ1-1,CSVLGAGYMNTEAFF,TGCAGCGTTCTTGGGGCAGGGTACATGAACACTGAAGCTTTCTTT
-,TRBD1,TRBV4-1,TRBJ1-4,CASSQRRDSSEKLFF,TGCGCCAGCAGCCAACGTCGGGACAGCTCTGAAAAACTGTTTTTT
-,TRBD1,TRBV7-9,TRBJ1-6,CASSLGTGASYNSPLHF,TGTGCCAGCAGCTTGGGGACAGGAGCGTCCTATAATTCACCCCTCCACTTT
-,TRBD1,TRBV24-1,TRBJ1-5,CATRATGGSNQPQHF,TGTGCCACCAGGGCAACAGGGGGAAGCAATCAGCCCCAGCATTTT
once,-,TRBV29-1,TRBJ2-1,CSVCASPSSYNEQFF,TGCAGCGTATGTGCTAGCCCGAGCTCCTACAATGAGCAGTTCTTC
-,TRBD2,TRBV2,TRBJ2-3,CASSGLLAGVDTQYF,TGTGCCAGCAGTGGTCTCCTAGCGGGAGTTGATACGCAGTATTTT
-,-,TRBV20-1,TRBJ2-7,CSASNGPAYEQYF,TGCAGTGCTAGTAATGGGCCGGCCTACGAGCAGTACTTC
once,-,TRBV7-9,TRBJ2-1,CASSPPQGGQLNEQFF,TGTGCCAGCAGCCCCCCCCAGGGAGGACAACTGAATGAGCAGTTCTTC
-,-,TRBV28,TRBJ2-7,CASTGMEFAYEQYF,TGTGCCAGCACCGGGATGGAGTTCGCCTACGAGCAGTACTTC
few,TRBD1,TRBV28,TRBJ1-2,CATRSTTGTGNGYTF,TGTGCCACCCGATCAACTACAGGGACAGGCAATGGCTACACCTTC
-,-,TRBV18,TRBJ1-3,CASSPPAGLSGNTIYF,TGTGCCAGCTCACCACCAGCGGGACTCTCTGGAAACACCATATATTTT
-,-,TRBV12-3/TRBV12-4,TRBJ2-3,CASSPQIPSQYF,TGTGCCAGCAGTCCACAGATTCCTTCGCAGTATTTT
-,-,TRBV5-1,TRBJ1-5,CASSSGEGLSNQPQHF,TGCGCCAGCAGCTCGGGGGAGGGGTTAAGCAATCAGCCCCAGCATTTT
-,-,TRBV7-9,TRBJ1-4,CASSLGGKRANEKLFF,TGTGCCAGCAGCCTTGGGGGGAAGCGGGCTAATGAAAAACTGTTTTTT
-,TRBD1,TRBV24-1,TRBJ1-5,CATSDPTGDSDQPQHF,TGTGCCACCAGTGATCCGACAGGGGACTCGGATCAGCCCCAGCATTTT
-,-,TRBV29-1,TRBJ2-3,CSAFEDTQYF,TGCAGCGCCTTCGAGGATACGCAGTATTTT
-,-,TRBV10-2,TRBJ1-1,CASSSAGLGTEAFF,TGCGCCAGCAGCTCGGCGGGTTTGGGCACTGAAGCTTTCTTT
once,TRBD2,TRBV10-3,TRBJ2-7,CAIKAGGQIGNEQYF,TGTGCCATCAAAGCGGGAGGGCAAATCGGCAACGAGCAGTACTTC
-,-,TRBV15,TRBJ1-6,CATSRFSGAEDSPLHF,TGTGCCACCAGCAGGTTTTCTGGGGCTGAAGATTCACCCCTCCACTTT
-,TRBD1,TRBV10-3,TRBJ1-4,CATGQGVEEKLFF,TGTGCCACCGGCCAGGGGGTCGAAGAAAAACTGTTTTTT
-,-,TRBV5-1,TRBJ2-1,CASSLDWDLTYNEQFF,TGCGCCAGCAGCTTGGATTGGGACTTGACTTACAATGAGCAGTTCTTC